The 23 T cell receptor beta chains given below trace back to one sample, sequenced in a study of T cell repertoires in cytomegalovirus infection (dated by TCRdb to between 2018 and 2021). Sequencing relied on an Illumina HiSeq 1500. The public reads were reanalyzed by TCRdb: fastp trimming at Q25, MiXCR alignment, in-frame beta chains only. Each entry merges the rows of one CDR3 protein and shows their most common DNA and genes. The sample yields under 300,000 distinct CDR3 sequences; over 9% were counted once. Jointly, the top ten make up 1.5% to 2% of the sample. The sample taken for sequencing was PBMCs. These receptors originate from a human donor in good health (CMV status not recorded). Some clones in this sample may be carry-over from other donors' samples.

Many counts were recorded for this clonotype. The rearrangement uses TRBV28 and TRBJ1-2; TRBD1 agrees at 8 bases. The J segment lost 12 bases and the V segment lost 7 bases, leaving 22 bases of the junction unmatched. The CDR3 has 16 amino acids. The V gene's germline CDR1 is MDHEN and CDR2 SYDVKM. DNA of the CDR3: TGTGCCAGCACCGAATCATGGACAGGGACTCCTCGGAGGGACACCTTC. Its protein product is CASTESWTGTPRRDTF.

This clonotype came up many times. The rearrangement links TRBV24-1 to TRBJ2-2, with a possible D match to TRBD2 (5 bases). Germline V gene lookup returns CDR1 KGHDR and CDR2 SFDVKD. This CDR3 region has 16 residues. Trimming removed 3 bases at V and 5 bases at J, with 15 bases between. The CDR3 DNA reads TGTGCCACCAGTGATCCGGACTCTTTTGGGACCGGGGAGCTGTTTTTT. Amino acids: CATSDPDSFGTGELFF.

In its sample, this clonotype was seen many times. The rearrangement links TRBV12-5 to TRBJ1-2; 10 nucleotides line up with TRBD1. Trimming removed 2 bases from V and 7 bases from J; junction bases left unmatched: 7. Germline V gene lookup returns CDR1 LGHNT and CDR2 FRNRAP. The CDR3 is made up of 15 amino acids. Written as DNA, the CDR3 is TGTGCTAGTGGTTTGCCAGGGACAGGGGAAGGTGGCTACACCTTC. Translating it yields CASGLPGTGEGGYTF.

The sample holds many counts of this clonotype. The V call is TRBV7-2, the J call TRBJ1-5; D unresolved. V was cut by 5 bases and J by 1 base, with 15 bases left in between. CDR1 is SGHTA, CDR2 FQGNSA, per germline. This CDR3 is 16 amino acids long. The CDR3 bases are TGTGCCAGCAGCATGAGATCGGGCTCAAGCAATCAGCCCCAGCATTTT. Translation gives CASSMRSGSSNQPQHF.

This clonotype has more than one count but fewer than ten. The rearrangement links TRBV18 to TRBJ1-1; no clear D gene. CDR3 length equals 12 residues. Germline V CDR1 and CDR2: KGHSH, LQKENI. V lost 3 bases to trimming and J lost 3 bases, with 5 bases between them. The chain's CDR3 is CASSPDDTEAFF. CDR3 sequence (DNA): TGTGCCAGCTCACCTGACGACACTGAAGCTTTCTTT.

This clonotype was seen ten or more times. Mismatch with germline at one junction end may stem from a read error. The CDR3 here is CASSMGASAFF. For the CDR3, the DNA is TGTGCCAGTAGTATGGGAGCTAGCGCCTTTTTC. The rearrangement links TRBV19 to TRBJ2-1; D possibly corresponds to TRBD2 (6 bases). This CDR3 spans 11 amino acids. Looked up from germline, CDR1 is LNHDA and CDR2 is SQIVND (reference sequence). Together with reference TRBV19 and TRBJ2-1, the CDR3 gives the full variable domain: DGGITQSPKYLFRKEGQNVTLSCEQNLNHDAMYWYRQDPGQGLRLIYYSQIVNDFQKGDIAEGYSVSREKKESFPLTVTSAQKNPTAFYLCASSMGASAFFGPGTRLTVL.

This clonotype was detected ten times or more. V is TRBV7-8 and J is TRBJ2-7; D not certain. The CDR3 runs 13 residues. Germline values: CDR1 SGHVS, CDR2 FQNEAQ. V was cut by 4 bases and J by 6 bases, with 13 bases left in between. As DNA, the CDR3 is TGTGCCAGCAGCTCCTCATACTCCGGCGAGCAGTACTTC. The encoded protein is CASSSSYSGEQYF.

This chain connects TRBV24-1 to TRBJ2-1; TRBD2 matches 9 bases. V trimming: 5 bases; J trimming: 5 bases; junction bases outside the gene matches: 9. CDR1 KGHDR and CDR2 SFDVKD come from the germline V gene. This CDR3 has 16 residues. The CDR3: CATSGQTSGHNNEQFF. In nucleotides, the CDR3 is TGTGCCACCAGTGGCCAGACTAGCGGACACAACAATGAGCAGTTCTTC.

This clonotype has just a few counts. The CDR3 protein is CASSLVDRNYGYTF. In nucleotides, the CDR3 is TGTGCCAGCAGCTTGGTCGACAGGAACTATGGCTACACCTTC. The chain has TRBV5-6 and TRBJ1-2; D might be TRBD1 (6 bases). This CDR3 has 14 residues. Trimming removed 0 bases from V and 2 bases from J, with 8 bases in between. CDR1 SGHDT and CDR2 YYEEEE come from the germline V gene.

In this sample, this clonotype turned up a few times. J is TRBJ2-7 and V is TRBV12-3 or TRBV12-4; unclear D gene. V dropped 5 bases and J dropped 4 bases, with 9 bases sitting between them. The CDR3 covers 12 residues. Here the CDR3 DNA reads TGTGCCAGCAGTCCCACCCCATACGAGCAGTACTTC. Amino acid sequence: CASSPTPYEQYF.

This clonotype was counted at least ten times. The chain joins TRBV27 to TRBJ2-1, with D perhaps assigned TRBD1 or TRBD2 (7 bases each). Trimming cost V 5 bases and J 7 bases, with 18 bases left between them. Per the germline V gene, CDR1 is MNHEY and CDR2 is SMNVEV (reference sequence). The CDR3 has 15 residues. Here the CDR3 DNA reads TGTGCCAGCAGTGCCATACTAGCGACAGGGAATGAGCAGTTCTTC. Amino acid sequence: CASSAILATGNEQFF.

This clonotype was seen only a few times. The chain is built from TRBV6-5 and TRBJ1-4; TRBD1 matches 9 bases. V shed 7 bases and J 4 bases; nucleotides not matched to a gene: 4. Looked up from germline, CDR1 is MNHEY and CDR2 is SVGAGI. The CDR3 is made up of 14 amino acids. The chain's CDR3 is CASKRGQGNEKLFF. The CDR3 DNA reads as TGTGCCAGCAAGCGGGGACAGGGTAATGAAAAACTGTTTTTT.

V and J are TRBV19 and TRBJ1-5; TRBD1 agrees at 7 bases. J gave up 6 bases and V 3 bases, and 8 bases lay outside the gene matches. From germline, CDR1 is LNHDA and CDR2 SQIVND (reference sequence). The CDR3 loop spans 15 amino acids. CDR3 protein: CASSIDRAGGQPQHF. The CDR3 DNA reads TGTGCCAGTAGTATCGACAGGGCGGGAGGTCAGCCCCAGCATTTT.

This clonotype turned up a few times. The gene calls are TRBV5-1 and TRBJ1-3, with 7 positions matching TRBD1. The CDR3 spans 17 residues. Trimming at V came to 0 bases and at J to 0 bases, leaving 6 bases not matched to a gene. Germline CDR1 and CDR2: SGHRS and YFSETQ. DNA for the CDR3: TGCGCCAGCAGCTTGGAGGGACAGACAAGCTCTGGAAACACCATATATTTT. Its translation is CASSLEGQTSSGNTIYF.

The CDR3 nucleotides are TGCAGCGCCCGAGGTGGTAAGGGGGCCAGCACTGAAGCTTTCTTT. The encoded protein is CSARGGKGASTEAFF. The chain combines TRBV29-1 with TRBJ1-1; 7 bases fit TRBD1. The CDR3 runs to 15 residues. The trim removed 7 bases at V and 4 bases at J, leaving 15 bases unmatched. CDR1 and CDR2 (germline): SQVTM, ANQGSEA.

This clonotype came up many times. The CDR3 is CASSQDRVDNQPQHF. The DNA for the CDR3 is TGTGCCAGCAGCCAGGACAGGGTAGACAATCAGCCCCAGCATTTT. This rearrangement joins TRBV7-2 to TRBJ1-5; 8 nucleotides align to TRBD1. The germline V gene has CDR1 SGHTA and CDR2 FQGNSA. J lost 3 bases, V lost 5 bases, and 6 bases had no gene match. The CDR3 sequence is 15 residues long. Filled out from reference TRBV7-2 and TRBJ1-5, the complete variable domain reads GAGVSQSPSNKVTEKGKDVELRCDPISGHTALYWYRQSLGQGLEFLIYFQGNSAPDKSGLPSDRFSAERTGGSVSTLTIQRTQQEDSAVYLCASSQDRVDNQPQHFGDGTRLSIL.

The chain joins TRBV4-3 to TRBJ1-2; 8 bases agree with TRBD1. This CDR3 is 14 amino acids long. From germline, CDR1 is LGHNA and CDR2 YSLEER. After removal of 2 bases from V and 6 bases from J, the junction contained 5 bases not matched to a gene. The DNA of the CDR3 is TGCGCCAGCAGCCAACGGGACAGGTTAAATGGCTACACCTTC. It translates to CASSQRDRLNGYTF.

This clonotype was observed many times. The V call is TRBV7-2, the J call TRBJ1-5; 7 nucleotides agree with TRBD1. Germline CDR1 and CDR2: SGHTA and FQGNSA. Germline trimming cut 5 bases from V and 2 bases from J; bases unmatched to any gene: 9. The CDR3 is 16 amino acids. The CDR3 region has the DNA TGTGCCAGCAGCCCCAGGGGTACAGGGGGCAATCAGCCCCAGCATTTT. Protein sequence: CASSPRGTGGNQPQHF.

This clonotype was counted many times. The chain has TRBV7-2 and TRBJ2-5; D not resolved. The CDR3 runs 16 residues. Germline lookup yields CDR1 SGHTA and CDR2 FQGNSA. V lost 0 bases and J lost 1, with 12 bases in between. The CDR3 loop is CASSLAFTPGQETQYF. Written as DNA, the CDR3 is TGTGCCAGCAGCTTAGCGTTCACCCCGGGCCAAGAGACCCAGTACTTC.

The chain employs TRBV7-2 and TRBJ2-3; possible D gene TRBD1, 5 bases. The germline V gene has CDR1 SGHTA and CDR2 FQGNSA. V was clipped by 5 bases and J by 5 bases, with 14 bases between them. The CDR3 covers 14 residues. The chain's CDR3 is CASSVGADLDTQYF. The CDR3 coding sequence is TGTGCCAGCAGCGTAGGGGCTGACCTAGATACGCAGTATTTT.

This clonotype was recorded at least ten times. This chain connects TRBV12-3 or TRBV12-4 to TRBJ2-3; 11 bases agree with TRBD2. The CDR3 sequence is 16 residues long. The trim removed 7 bases at V and 3 bases at J, leaving 9 bases unmatched. CDR3 nucleotides: TGTGCCAGCACGGCATCGGGACTAGCGGTGACAGATACGCAGTATTTT. Its protein is CASTASGLAVTDTQYF.

This clonotype was seen at least ten times. The chain is built from TRBV19 and TRBJ1-2; the D gene is possibly TRBD1 (6 bases). This CDR3 comprises 13 residues. Trimming cost V 10 bases and J 4 bases, with 16 bases left between them. Germline V gives CDR1 LNHDA, CDR2 SQIVND (reference sequence). The CDR3 reads CATLGGGLYGYTF. The CDR3 DNA is TGTGCCACCCTAGGGGGAGGGCTCTATGGCTACACCTTC.

This clonotype was recorded at least ten times. This rearrangement joins TRBV19 to TRBJ2-7, with TRBD2 matching over 12 bases. This CDR3 spans 15 amino acids. Trimming at V came to 2 bases and at J to 2 bases, leaving 1 base not matched to a gene. Germline CDR1 reads LNHDA; CDR2 reads SQIVND (reference sequence). DNA for the CDR3: TGTGCCAGTAGTATAAGGACTAGCGGGACCTACGAGCAGTACTTC. Translation gives CASSIRTSGTYEQYF.